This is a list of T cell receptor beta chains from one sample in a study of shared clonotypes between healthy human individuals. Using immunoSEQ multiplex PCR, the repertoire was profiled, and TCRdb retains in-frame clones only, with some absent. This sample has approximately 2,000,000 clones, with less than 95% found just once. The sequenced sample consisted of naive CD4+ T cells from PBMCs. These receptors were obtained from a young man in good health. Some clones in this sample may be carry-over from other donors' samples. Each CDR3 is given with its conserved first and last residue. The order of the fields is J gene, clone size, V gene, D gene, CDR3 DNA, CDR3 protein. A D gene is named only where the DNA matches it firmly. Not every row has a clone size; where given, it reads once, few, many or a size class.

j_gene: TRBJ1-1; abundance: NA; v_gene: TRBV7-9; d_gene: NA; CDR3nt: TGTGCCAGCAGCTTACAGGCTAACACTGAAGCTTTCTTT; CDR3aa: CASSLQANTEAFF
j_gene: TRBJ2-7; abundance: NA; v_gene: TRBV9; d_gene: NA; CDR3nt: TGTGCCAGCAGCTCTAACCAGGGAAGGAATTCCTACGAGCAGTACTTC; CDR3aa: CASSSNQGRNSYEQYF
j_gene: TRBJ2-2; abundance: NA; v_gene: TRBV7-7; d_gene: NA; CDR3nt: TGTGCCAGCAGCTTAGAGGGGGGCGGGGAGCTGTTTTTT; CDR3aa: CASSLEGGGELFF
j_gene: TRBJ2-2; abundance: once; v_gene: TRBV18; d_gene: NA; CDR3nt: TGTGCCAGCTCATCACCCCGAGGGTTGGCCGGGGAGCTGTTTTTT; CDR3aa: CASSSPRGLAGELFF
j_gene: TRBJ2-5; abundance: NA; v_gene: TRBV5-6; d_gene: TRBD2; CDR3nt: TGTGCCAGCAGCTCGGGGACTAGCGGCCAAGAGACCCAGTACTTC; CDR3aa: CASSSGTSGQETQYF
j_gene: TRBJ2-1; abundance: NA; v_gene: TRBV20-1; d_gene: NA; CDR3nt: TGCAGTGCTAGTCGAGGAGAGCAGTTCTTC; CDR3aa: CSASRGEQFF
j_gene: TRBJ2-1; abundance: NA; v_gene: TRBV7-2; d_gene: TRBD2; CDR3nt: TGTGCCAGCAGCTTCCCCCCGACTAGCGGGACACGCTCCTACAATGAGCAGTTCTTC; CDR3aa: CASSFPPTSGTRSYNEQFF
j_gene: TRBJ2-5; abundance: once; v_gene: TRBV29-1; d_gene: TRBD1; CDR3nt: TGCAGCGTGGACAGGGGGCCCCAAGAGACCCAGTACTTC; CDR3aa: CSVDRGPQETQYF
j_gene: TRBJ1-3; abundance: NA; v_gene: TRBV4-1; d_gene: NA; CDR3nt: TGCGCCAGCAGCCTTGGGATGGGTCCAGCGACAGGAAACACCATATATTTT; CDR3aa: CASSLGMGPATGNTIYF
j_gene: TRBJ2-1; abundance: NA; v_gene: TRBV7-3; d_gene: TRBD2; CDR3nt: TGTGCCAGCAGCCCGCAGGTAGCGGGAGGAGATGAGCAGTTCTTC; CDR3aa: CASSPQVAGGDEQFF
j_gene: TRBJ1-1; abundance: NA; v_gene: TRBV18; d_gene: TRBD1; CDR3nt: TGTGCCAGCTTGGGGACAGGGGGATCGAACACTGAAGCTTTCTTT; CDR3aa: CASLGTGGSNTEAFF
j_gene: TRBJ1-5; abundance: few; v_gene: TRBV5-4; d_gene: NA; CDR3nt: TGTGCCAGCAGTCAAGGGGGCAATCAGCCCCAGCATTTT; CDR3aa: CASSQGGNQPQHF
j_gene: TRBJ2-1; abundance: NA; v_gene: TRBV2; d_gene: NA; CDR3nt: TGTGCCAGCAGGGCAGGGACCTTCCCCGGCAATGAGCAGTTCTTC; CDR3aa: CASRAGTFPGNEQFF
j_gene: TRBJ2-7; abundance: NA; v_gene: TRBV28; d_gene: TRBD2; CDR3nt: TGTGCCAGCAGTTTATGGGCTAGCGGGGACTACGAGCAGTACTTC; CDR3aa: CASSLWASGDYEQYF
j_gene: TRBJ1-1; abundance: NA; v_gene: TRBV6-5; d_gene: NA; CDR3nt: TGTGCCAGCAGTTACTCCGACAGCACTGAAGCTTTCTTT; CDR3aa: CASSYSDSTEAFF
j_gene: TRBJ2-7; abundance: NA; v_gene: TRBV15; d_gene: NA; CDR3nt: TGTGCCACCAGCAGAGGGGGTGGGACGTCGACTACCTACGAGCAGTACTTC; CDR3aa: CATSRGGGTSTTYEQYF
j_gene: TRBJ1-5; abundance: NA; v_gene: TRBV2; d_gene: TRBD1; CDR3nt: TGTGCCAGCAGTTTGGACAGGCAGGATCAGCCCCAGCATTTT; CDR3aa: CASSLDRQDQPQHF
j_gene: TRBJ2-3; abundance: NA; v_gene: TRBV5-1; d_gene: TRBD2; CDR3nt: TGCGCCAGCAGCCATGGGGTAGGAGGGAGGGCCACAGATACGCAGTATTTT; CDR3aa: CASSHGVGGRATDTQYF
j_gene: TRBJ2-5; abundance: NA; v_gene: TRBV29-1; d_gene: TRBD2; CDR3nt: TGCAGCGTTGTCCCGGGGGGTTCCCAGTACTTC; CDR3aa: CSVVPGGSQYF